This record covers a single TCR beta chain. The data stem from a study of control samples from healthy donors and cancer patients. The CDR3 is made up of 15 amino acids. Germline CDR1 MDHEN, CDR2 SYDVKM. J was trimmed by 4 bases and V by 5 bases; bases with no gene match: 7. Repertoires were generated with immunoSEQ multiplex PCR, while TCRdb's copy carries only in-frame clones and drops some. The table includes 260,000 or so clones, over 75% detected once. The sequence was collected from a woman between 55 and 75 years old with lung cancer. Input material: PBMCs. The chain uses TRBV28 and TRBJ1-3, with 8 bases fitting TRBD1. CDR3 coding DNA: TGTGCCAGCAGTCCCCCGGCAGGGGGCGGAAACACCATATATTTT. Translating it yields CASSPPAGGGNTIYF.